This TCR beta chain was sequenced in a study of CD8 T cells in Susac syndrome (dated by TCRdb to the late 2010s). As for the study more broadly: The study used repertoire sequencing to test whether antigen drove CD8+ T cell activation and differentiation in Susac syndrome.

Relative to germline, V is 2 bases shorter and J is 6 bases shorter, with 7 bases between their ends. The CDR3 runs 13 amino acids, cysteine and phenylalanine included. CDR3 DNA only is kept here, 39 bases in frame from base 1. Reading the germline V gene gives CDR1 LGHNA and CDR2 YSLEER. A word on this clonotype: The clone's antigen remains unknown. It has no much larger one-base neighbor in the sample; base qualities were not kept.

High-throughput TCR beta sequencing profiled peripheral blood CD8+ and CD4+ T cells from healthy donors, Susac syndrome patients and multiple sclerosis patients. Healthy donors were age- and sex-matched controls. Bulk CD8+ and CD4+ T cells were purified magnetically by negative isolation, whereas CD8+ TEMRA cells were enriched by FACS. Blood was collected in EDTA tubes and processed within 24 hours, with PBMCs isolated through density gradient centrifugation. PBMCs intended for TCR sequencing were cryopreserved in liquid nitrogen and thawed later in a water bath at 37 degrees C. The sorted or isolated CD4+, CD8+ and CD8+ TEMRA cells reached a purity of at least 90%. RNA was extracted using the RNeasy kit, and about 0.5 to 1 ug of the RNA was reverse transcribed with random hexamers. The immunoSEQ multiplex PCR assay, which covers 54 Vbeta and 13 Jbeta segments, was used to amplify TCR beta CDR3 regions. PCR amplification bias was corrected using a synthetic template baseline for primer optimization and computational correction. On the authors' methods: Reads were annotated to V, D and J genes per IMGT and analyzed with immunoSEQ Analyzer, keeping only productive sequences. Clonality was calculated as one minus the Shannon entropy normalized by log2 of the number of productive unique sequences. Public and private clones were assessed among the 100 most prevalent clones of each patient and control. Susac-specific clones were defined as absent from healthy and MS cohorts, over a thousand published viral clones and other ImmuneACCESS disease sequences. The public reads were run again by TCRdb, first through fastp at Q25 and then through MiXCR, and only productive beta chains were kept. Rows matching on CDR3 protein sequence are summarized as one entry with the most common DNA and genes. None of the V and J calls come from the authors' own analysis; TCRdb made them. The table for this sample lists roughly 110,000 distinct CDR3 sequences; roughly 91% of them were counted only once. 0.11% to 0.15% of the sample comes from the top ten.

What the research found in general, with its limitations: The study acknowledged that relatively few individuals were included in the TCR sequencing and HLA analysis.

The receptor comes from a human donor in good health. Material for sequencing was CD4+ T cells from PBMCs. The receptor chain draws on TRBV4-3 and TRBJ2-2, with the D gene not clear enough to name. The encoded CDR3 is CASSQKSAGELFF. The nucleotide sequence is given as TGCGCCAGCAGCCAAAAGTCGGCCGGGGAGCTGTTTTTT.